The rows below give T cell receptor beta chains drawn from one sample of a study of OX40 agonist ivuxolimab in advanced cancers. This table comes from immunoSEQ multiplex PCR, and its TCRdb copy is limited to in-frame clones, with some not included. Here the sample spans about 100,000 clones, around 90% being singletons. The sample in question was CD4+ or CD8+ T cells sorted from blood, obtained in a trial of the OX40 agonist ivuxolimab. These receptors were obtained from an adult with an advanced solid tumor such as melanoma, head and neck, liver or kidney cancer. The CDR3 runs from the conserved cysteine through the conserved F or W.

TRBJ1-1	TRBV29-1	CSAQQGAGTEAFF
TRBJ1-3	TRBV5-1	CASSLGSGNTIYF
TRBJ1-2	TRBV9	CASSPRTGNYGYTF
TRBJ2-7	TRBV7-9	CASSLAVRTASSYEQYF
TRBJ2-5	TRBV9	CASSVAGFGETQYF
TRBJ1-2	TRBV13	CASSLGQGSYGYTF
TRBJ1-1	TRBV7-9	CASSRISTEAFF
TRBJ2-1	TRBV5-1	CASSLGQIYNEQFF
TRBJ2-1	TRBV15	CATSRDGGNEQFF
TRBJ2-5	TRBV27	CATKGPRETQYF
TRBJ1-2	TRBV5-1	CASSLDPGRYYGYTF
TRBJ2-1	TRBV2	CASSGASLNNEQFF
TRBJ2-3	TRBV9	CASSVGQGGRTDTQYF
TRBJ1-5	TRBV4-1	CASSQGQGPTASNQPQHF
TRBJ1-2	TRBV6-5	CATGPSTNYGYTF
TRBJ1-5	TRBV2	CASSTRTGGDQPQHF
TRBJ2-2	TRBV30	CACATFEGAGELFF
TRBJ1-1	TRBV19	CASRRISGAWGNTEAFF
TRBJ1-2	TRBV11-1	CASSPGLSYGYTF
TRBJ2-7	TRBV10-3	CAIKVQGYYEQYF
TRBJ2-3	TRBV5-3	CARATPPLRAPNWQYF
TRBJ1-5	TRBV6-6	CASRQGNQPQHF
TRBJ1-1	TRBV5-1	CASSALETGHPEAFF
TRBJ1-2	TRBV9	CASSGPGVGYGYTF
TRBJ2-3	TRBV9	CASSLLVGNPTDTQYF
TRBJ1-1	TRBV19	CASSISQGDGTEAFF
TRBJ2-1	TRBV10-3	CAIRGLAEGNEQFF
TRBJ1-1	TRBV18	CASSLGGKNTEAFF
TRBJ1-1	TRBV30	CAWSPSDTEAFF